This T cell receptor beta chain was obtained from a study of long-term antiretroviral therapy in people with HIV. Trimming pared 6 bases from V and 3 bases from J, leaving 14 bases between. Germline V gene sequence: CDR1 SEHNR, CDR2 FQNEAQ (reference sequence). The CDR3 length is 14 residues. Survey level was the resolution at which the v3.0 immunoSEQ assay ran. Per-sample targets for sequencing were about 35,000-55,000 T-cell genomes. Assay: immunoSEQ multiplex PCR; the TCRdb copy retains only in-frame clones and omits some. The sample has about 29,000 clones, around 96% seen once. This clone showed up just a few times. Every single participant having HIV got treatment inside the United States.

The sequences come from unsorted PBMCs, collected 5.3 years after starting antiretroviral therapy. This TCR derives from a man in his thirties or forties with HIV. The chain is built from TRBV7-9 and TRBJ2-5, with D hard to call. CDR3 region: CASRNIQGKETQYF. CDR3 coding DNA: TGTGCCAGCAGAAACATCCAAGGGAAAGAGACCCAGTACTTC.